The rows below give T cell receptor beta chains drawn from one sample of a study of blood T cells in healthy people across ages. MiXCR was run by TCRdb on the 5' RACE reads, yielding one entry per CDR3 protein. The data show 1.2 million to 1.5 million distinct CDR3 sequences, 42% seen once. Sequencing was performed on blood. All receptors come from a woman aged 18-29 years in good health. Each CDR3 is given with its conserved first and last residue. Fields, in order: clone size, D gene, V gene, J gene, CDR3 protein, CDR3 DNA. A D gene is named only where the DNA matches it firmly. Some rows have no size entry. The others give once, few or many, or a class for an expanded clone.

NA,TRBD2,TRBV5-6,TRBJ2-1,CASSLRPQRGGRNEQFF,TGTGCCAGCAGCTTAAGGCCCCAGCGGGGGGGCAGGAATGAGCAGTTCTTC
NA,NA,TRBV5-1,TRBJ2-5,CASSLLAGTQYF,TGCGCCAGCAGCTTACTGGCCGGGACCCAGTACTTC
NA,NA,TRBV6-2/TRBV6-3,TRBJ2-6,CASRFDVSGSGANVLTF,TGTGCCAGCAGGTTTGACGTTTCCGGGTCTGGGGCCAACGTCCTGACTTTC
few,NA,TRBV2,TRBJ2-1,CAGKGLPGNEQFF,TGTGCCGGAAAGGGCCTCCCAGGGAATGAGCAGTTCTTC
NA,NA,TRBV4-2,TRBJ2-7,CASSRSVISSSGEQYF,TGTGCCAGCAGCCGAAGCGTGATTAGCAGTTCCGGCGAGCAGTACTTC
few,TRBD1,TRBV5-1,TRBJ2-3,CASSRSWTGDTDTQYF,TGCGCCAGCAGCCGCTCGTGGACAGGGGACACAGATACGCAGTATTTT
NA,NA,TRBV6-1,TRBJ1-6,CASTMRTPGLPANSPLHF,TGTGCCAGCACTATGCGCACGCCGGGACTCCCAGCTAATTCACCCCTCCACTTT
NA,TRBD2,TRBV7-2,TRBJ2-5,CASSSRSLAGETQYF,TGTGCCAGCAGCTCCCGGTCCCTAGCGGGTGAGACCCAGTACTTC
NA,NA,TRBV27,TRBJ1-6,CASSPSSASSYNSPPHF,TGTGCCAGCAGTCCGAGTTCCGCTAGCTCCTATAATTCACCCCCCCACTTT
NA,NA,TRBV28,TRBJ2-1,CASRFGGGSYNEQFF,TGTGCCAGCAGGTTTGGAGGGGGCTCCTACAATGAGCAGTTCTTC
NA,TRBD2,TRBV24-1,TRBJ2-1,CATSEASGGAYNEQFF,TGTGCCACCAGTGAAGCGAGCGGGGGGGCCTACAATGAGCAGTTCTTC
NA,TRBD2,TRBV20-1,TRBJ2-1,CSARWLAGRNEQFF,TGCAGTGCTAGATGGCTAGCGGGACGCAATGAGCAGTTCTTC
NA,NA,TRBV12-3/TRBV12-4,TRBJ1-2,CASSPRTLNTF,TGTGCCAGCAGTCCCCGGACCCTCAACACCTTC
NA,NA,TRBV5-1,TRBJ2-1,CASRTEASGFLAQFF,TGCGCCAGCAGAACGGAGGCCTCCGGTTTCCTAGCGCAGTTCTTC
NA,NA,TRBV6-5,TRBJ2-7,CASSWRGYERYF,TGTGCTAGCAGCTGGCGCGGCTACGAGCGGTACTTC
many,NA,TRBV12-3/TRBV12-4,TRBJ2-7,CASSSQGLSYEQYF,TGTGCCAGCAGTTCCCAGGGGCTCTCCTACGAGCAGTACTTC
NA,NA,TRBV6-6,TRBJ2-5,CASSPMDVETQYF,TGTGCCAGCAGTCCGATGGACGTCGAGACCCAGTACTTC
NA,NA,TRBV6-6,TRBJ1-5,CASSRAQGSQPQHF,TGTGCCAGCAGCCGGGCCCAAGGAAGCCAGCCCCAGCATTTT
NA,NA,TRBV7-2,TRBJ2-1,CASSLVAANNEQFF,TGTGCCAGCAGCTTAGTGGCGGCCAACAATGAGCAGTTCTTC
NA,NA,TRBV11-2,TRBJ2-3,CASSPGAFRTDTQYF,TGTGCCAGCAGCCCGGGGGCCTTCCGCACAGATACGCAGTATTTT